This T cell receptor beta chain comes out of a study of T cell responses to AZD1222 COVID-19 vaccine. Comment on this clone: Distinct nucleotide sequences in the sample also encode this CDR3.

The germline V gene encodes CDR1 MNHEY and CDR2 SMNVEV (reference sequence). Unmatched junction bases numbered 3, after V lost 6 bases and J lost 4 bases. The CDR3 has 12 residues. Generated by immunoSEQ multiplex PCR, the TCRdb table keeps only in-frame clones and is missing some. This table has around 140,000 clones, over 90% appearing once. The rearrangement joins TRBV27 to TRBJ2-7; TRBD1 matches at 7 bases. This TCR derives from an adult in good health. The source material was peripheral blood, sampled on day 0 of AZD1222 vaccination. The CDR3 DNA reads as TGTGCCAGCAGCCGGGACAGATACGAGCAGTACTTC. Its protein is CASSRDRYEQYF.